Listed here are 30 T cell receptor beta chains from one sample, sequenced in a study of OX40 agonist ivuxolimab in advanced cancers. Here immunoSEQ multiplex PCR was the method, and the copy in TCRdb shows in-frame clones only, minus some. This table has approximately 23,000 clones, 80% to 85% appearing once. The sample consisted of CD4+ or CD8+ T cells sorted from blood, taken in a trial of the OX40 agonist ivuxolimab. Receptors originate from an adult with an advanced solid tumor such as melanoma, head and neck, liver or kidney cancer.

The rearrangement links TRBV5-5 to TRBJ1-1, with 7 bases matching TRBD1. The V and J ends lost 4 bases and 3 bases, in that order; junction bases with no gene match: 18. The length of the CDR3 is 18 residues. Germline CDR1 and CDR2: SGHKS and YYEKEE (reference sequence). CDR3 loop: CASSADTRQGVIDTEAFF. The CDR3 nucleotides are TGTGCCAGCAGCGCGGACACGAGACAGGGCGTGATAGACACTGAAGCTTTCTTT.

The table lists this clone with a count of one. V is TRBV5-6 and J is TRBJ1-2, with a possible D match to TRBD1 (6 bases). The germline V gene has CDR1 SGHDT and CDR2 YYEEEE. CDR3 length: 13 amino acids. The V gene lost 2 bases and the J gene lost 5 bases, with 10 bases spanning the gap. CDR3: CASSLGGSYGYTF. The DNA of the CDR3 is TGTGCCAGCAGCTTAGGGGGTTCTTATGGCTACACCTTC.

The DNA of the CDR3 is TGTGCCAGCAGCGGGGGACTAGCGGAACTCTACAATGAGCAGTTCTTC. Amino acids: CASSGGLAELYNEQFF. The chain recombines TRBV5-6 with TRBJ2-1; TRBD2 aligns across 11 bases. In germline, CDR1 is SGHDT, CDR2 YYEEEE. This CDR3 region has 16 residues. J lost 3 bases, V lost 4 bases, and 6 bases had no gene match.

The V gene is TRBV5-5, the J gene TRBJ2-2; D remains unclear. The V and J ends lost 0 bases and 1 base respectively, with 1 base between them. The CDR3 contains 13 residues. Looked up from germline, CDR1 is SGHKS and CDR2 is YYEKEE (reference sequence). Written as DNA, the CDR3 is TGTGCCAGCAGCTTGGGGAACACCGGGGAGCTGTTTTTT. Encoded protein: CASSLGNTGELFF. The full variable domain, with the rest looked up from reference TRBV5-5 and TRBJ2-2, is DAGVTQSPTHLIKTRGQQVTLRCSPISGHKSVSWYQQVLGQGPQFIFQYYEKEERGRGNFPDRFSARQFPNYSSELNVNALLLGDSALYLCASSLGNTGELFFGEGSRLTVL.

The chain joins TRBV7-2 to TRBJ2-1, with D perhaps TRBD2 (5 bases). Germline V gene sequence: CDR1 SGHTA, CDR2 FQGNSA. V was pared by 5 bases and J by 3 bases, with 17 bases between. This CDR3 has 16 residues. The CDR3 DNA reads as TGTGCCAGCAGCCTTCTTGGGGTGAGGGACTACAATGAGCAGTTCTTC. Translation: CASSLLGVRDYNEQFF.

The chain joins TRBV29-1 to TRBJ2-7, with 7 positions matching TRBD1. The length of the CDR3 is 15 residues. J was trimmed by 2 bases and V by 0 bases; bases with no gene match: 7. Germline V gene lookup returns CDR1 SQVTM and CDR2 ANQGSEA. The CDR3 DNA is TGCAGCGTTGAAGAACAGGGGCCCACTCCCTACGAGCAGTACTTC. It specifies CSVEEQGPTPYEQYF.

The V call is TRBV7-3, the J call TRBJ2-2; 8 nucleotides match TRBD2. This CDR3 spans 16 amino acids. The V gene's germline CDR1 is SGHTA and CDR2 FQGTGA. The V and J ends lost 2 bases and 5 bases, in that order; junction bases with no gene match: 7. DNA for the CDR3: TGTGCCAGCAGCTTATATGCGGGGGGTTCGACCGGGGAGCTGTTTTTT. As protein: CASSLYAGGSTGELFF.

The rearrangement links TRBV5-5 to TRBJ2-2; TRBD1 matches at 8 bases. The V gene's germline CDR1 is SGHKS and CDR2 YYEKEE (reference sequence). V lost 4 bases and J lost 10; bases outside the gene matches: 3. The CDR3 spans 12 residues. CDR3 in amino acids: CASSPGGVELFF. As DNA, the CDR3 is TGTGCCAGCAGCCCAGGGGGCGTGGAGCTGTTTTTT.

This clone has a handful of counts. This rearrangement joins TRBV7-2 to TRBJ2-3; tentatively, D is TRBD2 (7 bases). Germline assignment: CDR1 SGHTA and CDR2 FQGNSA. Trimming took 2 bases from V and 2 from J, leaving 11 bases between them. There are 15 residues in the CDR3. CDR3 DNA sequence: TGTGCCAGCAGCTTACGGCGGGGGCACACAGATACGCAGTATTTT. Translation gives CASSLRRGHTDTQYF.

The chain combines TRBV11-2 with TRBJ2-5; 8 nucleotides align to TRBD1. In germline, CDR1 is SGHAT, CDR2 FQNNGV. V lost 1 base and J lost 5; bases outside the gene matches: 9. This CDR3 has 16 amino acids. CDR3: CASSLGPRDRQETQYF. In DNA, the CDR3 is TGTGCCAGCAGCTTAGGCCCTCGGGACAGGCAGGAGACCCAGTACTTC.

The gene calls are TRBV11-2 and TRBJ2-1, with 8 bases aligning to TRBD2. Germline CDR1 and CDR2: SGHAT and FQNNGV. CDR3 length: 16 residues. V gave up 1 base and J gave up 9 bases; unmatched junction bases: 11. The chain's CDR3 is CASSLGLAGRVGEQFF. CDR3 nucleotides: TGTGCCAGCAGCTTAGGGCTAGCGGGCCGGGTGGGTGAGCAGTTCTTC.

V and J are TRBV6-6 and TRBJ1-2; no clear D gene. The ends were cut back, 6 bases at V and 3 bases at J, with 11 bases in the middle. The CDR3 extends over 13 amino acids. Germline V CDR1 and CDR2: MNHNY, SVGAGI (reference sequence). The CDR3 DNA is TGTGCCAGCAGCCCTAAAGGAGACTATGGCTACACCTTC. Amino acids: CASSPKGDYGYTF.

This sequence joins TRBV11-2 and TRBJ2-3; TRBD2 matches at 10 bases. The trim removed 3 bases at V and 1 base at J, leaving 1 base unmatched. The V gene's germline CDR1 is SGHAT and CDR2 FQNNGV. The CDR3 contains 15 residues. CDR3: CASSLLAGGTDTQYF. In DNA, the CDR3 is TGTGCCAGCAGCTTGCTAGCGGGAGGCACAGATACGCAGTATTTT.

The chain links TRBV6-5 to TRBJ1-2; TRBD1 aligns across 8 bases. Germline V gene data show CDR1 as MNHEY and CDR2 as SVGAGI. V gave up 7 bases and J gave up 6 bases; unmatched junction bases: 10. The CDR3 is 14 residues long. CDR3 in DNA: TGTGCCAGCACCCCCCTGCGGACAGGGCATGGCTACACCTTC. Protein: CASTPLRTGHGYTF.

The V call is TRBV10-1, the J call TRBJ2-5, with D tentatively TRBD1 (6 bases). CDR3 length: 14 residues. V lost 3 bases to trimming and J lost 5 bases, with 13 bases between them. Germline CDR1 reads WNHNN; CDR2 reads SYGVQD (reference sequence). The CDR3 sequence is CASSDRQDPETQYF. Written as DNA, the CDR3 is TGCGCCAGCAGTGACCGACAGGACCCGGAGACCCAGTACTTC.

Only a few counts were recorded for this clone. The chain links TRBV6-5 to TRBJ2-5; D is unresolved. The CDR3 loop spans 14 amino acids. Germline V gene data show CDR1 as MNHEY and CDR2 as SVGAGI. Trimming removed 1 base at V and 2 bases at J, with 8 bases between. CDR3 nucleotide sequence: TGTGCCAGCAGTTACTACGGGCCGCAAGAGACCCAGTACTTC. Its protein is CASSYYGPQETQYF.

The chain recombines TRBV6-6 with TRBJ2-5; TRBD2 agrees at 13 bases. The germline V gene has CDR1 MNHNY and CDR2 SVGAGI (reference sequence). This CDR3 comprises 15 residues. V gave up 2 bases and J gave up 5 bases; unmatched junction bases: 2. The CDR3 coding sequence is TGTGCCAGCAGTTACCCGACTAGCGGGGGGGAGACCCAGTACTTC. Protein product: CASSYPTSGGETQYF.

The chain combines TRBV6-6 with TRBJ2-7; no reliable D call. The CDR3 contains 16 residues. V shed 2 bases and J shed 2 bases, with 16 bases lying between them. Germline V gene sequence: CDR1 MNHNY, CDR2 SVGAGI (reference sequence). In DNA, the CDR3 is TGTGCCAGCAGTTACGCCGACCGGGCCCCTGCCTACGAGCAGTACTTC. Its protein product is CASSYADRAPAYEQYF.

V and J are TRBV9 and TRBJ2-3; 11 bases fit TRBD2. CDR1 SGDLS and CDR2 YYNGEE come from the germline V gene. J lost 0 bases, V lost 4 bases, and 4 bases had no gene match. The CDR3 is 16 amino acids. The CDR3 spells CASSPRTSGSTDTQYF. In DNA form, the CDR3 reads TGTGCCAGCAGCCCCCGGACTAGCGGGAGCACAGATACGCAGTATTTT.

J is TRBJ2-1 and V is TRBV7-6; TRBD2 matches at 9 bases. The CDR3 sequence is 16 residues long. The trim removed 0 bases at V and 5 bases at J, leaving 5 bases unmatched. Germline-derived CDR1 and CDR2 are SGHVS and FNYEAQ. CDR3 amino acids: CASSLARGTSHNEQFF. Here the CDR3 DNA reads TGTGCCAGCAGCTTAGCGCGCGGGACTAGCCACAATGAGCAGTTCTTC.

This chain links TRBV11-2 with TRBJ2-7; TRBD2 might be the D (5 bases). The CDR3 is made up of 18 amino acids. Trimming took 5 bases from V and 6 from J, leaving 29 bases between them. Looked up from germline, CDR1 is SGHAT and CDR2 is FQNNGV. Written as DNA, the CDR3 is TGTGCCAGCAGCCGGACGTACCCTCGGGGTAGCCCCAGTGGCGAGCAGTACTTC. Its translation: CASSRTYPRGSPSGEQYF.

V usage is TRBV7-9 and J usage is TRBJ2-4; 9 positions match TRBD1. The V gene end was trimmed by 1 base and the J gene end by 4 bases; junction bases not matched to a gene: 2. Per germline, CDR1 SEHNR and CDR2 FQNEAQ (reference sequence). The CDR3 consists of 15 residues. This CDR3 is CASSLGTGDKNIQYF. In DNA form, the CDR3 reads TGTGCCAGCAGCTTAGGGACAGGGGATAAAAACATTCAGTACTTC.

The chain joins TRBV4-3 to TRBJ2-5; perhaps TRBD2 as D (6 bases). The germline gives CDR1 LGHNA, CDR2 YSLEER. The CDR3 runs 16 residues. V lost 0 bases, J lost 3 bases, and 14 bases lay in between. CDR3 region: CASSQEWGRGEETQYF. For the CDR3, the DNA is TGCGCCAGCAGCCAAGAATGGGGCCGCGGGGAAGAGACCCAGTACTTC.

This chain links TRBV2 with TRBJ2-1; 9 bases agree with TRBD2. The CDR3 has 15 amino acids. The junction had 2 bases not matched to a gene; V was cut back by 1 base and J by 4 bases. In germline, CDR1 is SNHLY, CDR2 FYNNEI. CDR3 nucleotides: TGTGCCAGCAGTGAAGTTACTAGCGGGTACAATGAGCAGTTCTTC. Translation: CASSEVTSGYNEQFF.

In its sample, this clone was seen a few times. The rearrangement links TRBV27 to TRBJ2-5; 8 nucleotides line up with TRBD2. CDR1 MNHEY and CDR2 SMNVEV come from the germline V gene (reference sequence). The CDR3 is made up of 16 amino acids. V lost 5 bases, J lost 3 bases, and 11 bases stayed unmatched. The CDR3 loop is CASSRGLALREETQYF. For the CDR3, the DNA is TGTGCCAGCAGTCGCGGACTAGCCCTTAGGGAAGAGACCCAGTACTTC.

CDR3 in amino acids: CASSQVLFGPLSGHQETQYF. CDR3 DNA: TGCGCCAGCAGCCAAGTCCTTTTCGGGCCCCTTTCGGGCCACCAAGAGACCCAGTACTTC. The J gene is TRBJ2-5, the V gene TRBV4-3; D call uncertain. V was trimmed by 1 base and J by 0 bases, leaving 24 bases between them. The CDR3 is 20 residues long. The germline CDR1 and CDR2 sequences are LGHNA and YSLEER.

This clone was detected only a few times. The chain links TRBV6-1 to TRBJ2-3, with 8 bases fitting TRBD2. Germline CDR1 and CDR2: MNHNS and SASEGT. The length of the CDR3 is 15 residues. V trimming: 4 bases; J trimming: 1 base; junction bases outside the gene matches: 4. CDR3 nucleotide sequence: TGTGCCAGCAGTGGGAGTAGCGGGGGCACAGATACGCAGTATTTT. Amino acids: CASSGSSGGTDTQYF.

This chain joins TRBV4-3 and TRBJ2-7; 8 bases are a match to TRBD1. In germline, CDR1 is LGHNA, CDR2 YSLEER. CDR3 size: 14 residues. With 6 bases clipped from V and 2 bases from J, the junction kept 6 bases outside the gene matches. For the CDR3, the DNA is TGCGCCAGCAGTCCCAGGGGGCGCACCTACGAGCAGTACTTC. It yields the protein CASSPRGRTYEQYF.

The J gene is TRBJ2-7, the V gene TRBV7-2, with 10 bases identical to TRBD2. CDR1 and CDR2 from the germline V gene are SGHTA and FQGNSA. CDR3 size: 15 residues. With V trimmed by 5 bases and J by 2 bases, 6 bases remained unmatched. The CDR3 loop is CASSPSGTSAYEQYF. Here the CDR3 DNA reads TGTGCCAGCAGCCCCTCCGGGACTAGCGCCTACGAGCAGTACTTC.

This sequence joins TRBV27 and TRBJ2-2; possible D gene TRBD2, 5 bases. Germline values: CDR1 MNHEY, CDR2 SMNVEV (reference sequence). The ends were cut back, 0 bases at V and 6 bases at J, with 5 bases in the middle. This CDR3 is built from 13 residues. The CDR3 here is CASSLSRAGELFF. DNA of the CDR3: TGTGCCAGCAGTTTATCGAGGGCCGGGGAGCTGTTTTTT.